This T cell receptor (beta chain) derives from a study of blood T cells in healthy people across ages (dated by TCRdb to about 2015). Regarding the complete study: In model experiments, template switching captured about one uniquely barcoded TCR beta cDNA molecule for every two T cells. For two donors (one aged 18 to 30 and one aged 80 or older), the study analyzed two additional independent replicas of 1 million unique cDNA reads from the same blood draw. Using deep sequencing normalized with unique cDNA molecular identifiers, the study measured how TCR beta repertoire diversity changes with age. The donors were split into four age groups: young (average 16 years), middle-aged (nearly 40), aged (approximately 59) and long-lived (over 75). Paper-wide results and their limitations: Observed TCR beta diversity per million T cells fell roughly linearly with age, and a significant reduction was already apparent by age roughly 40. Compared with the aged group, the long-lived group had more naive CD4+ T cells, fewer expanded clones and increased TCR diversity, suggesting age selection. Conclusive comparison of naive and antigen-experienced compartments was prevented by the profiling of bulk unsorted PBMCs. Estimates of total diversity based on one million sequenced T cells were considered lower bounds and underestimates. Observed TCR beta diversity correlated strongly with the percentage of naive T cells measured by flow cytometry. Donor CMV infection status was unknown, potentially confounding age-related changes in expanded clonotypes.

The library came from 5' RACE. Instrument used: Illumina HiSeq 2500. The second PCR ran for about 6 to 11 cycles and used a J-beta primer mix along with a sample-barcoded 5' primer. Each TCR beta cDNA molecule received a unique molecular identifier from a template-switch 5' adaptor carrying 12 random nucleotides. Each sample yielded at least 3 million CDR3-containing paired-end reads. First-strand cDNA was synthesized from all RNA with the Mint cDNA synthesis kit, primed by a TRBC-specific oligonucleotide. After uracil-DNA glycosylase treatment, a first 18-cycle PCR used universal primers M1SS and BC2_uni_R on all cDNA. The paper's processing steps were these. For normalization, 1 million high-quality reads were randomly selected from each sample, with every read carrying a distinct molecular identifier. Instead of being binned into consensus sequences, reads that shared molecular identifiers were thrown out. MiTCR, set to a Q25 quality threshold and the strictest error-elimination algorithm, was used for CDR3 identification, clonotype clustering and error correction. A nonparametric unseen species model with Euler transformation was used to estimate a lower bound on total TCR beta diversity. Clones were called with MiXCR by TCRdb after fastp trimmed the public reads at Q25, and only in-frame beta chains were retained. Entries are consolidated by CDR3 protein sequence, retaining the most common genes and DNA. None of the V and J calls come from the authors' own analysis; TCRdb made them. The sample table holds about 800,000 distinct CDR3 sequences, of which 20% to 25% were seen once. The ten largest clones represent under 4% of the sample.

Donors were a few dozen systemically healthy Caucasian individuals from Russia aged roughly 6 to 90 years. Approximately 10 milliliters of peripheral blood were collected from each donor into EDTA-treated Vacutainer tubes. Ficoll-Paque density-gradient centrifugation was used to isolate PBMCs, with at least 6.5 million per sample. Total RNA was extracted from PBMCs with Trizol reagent, with at least 6 micrograms obtained per sample. The percentages of naive CD45RAhigh/CD27high T cells were determined by flow cytometry on a PBMC aliquot from every donor. V has 6 bases trimmed and J has 1 base trimmed; junction bases matching no gene number 6. From its cysteine to its phenylalanine, the CDR3 spans 15 amino acids. Only CDR3 DNA remains: 45 bases, in frame from the first base. Sequences LGHDT (CDR1) and YNNKEL (CDR2) are obtained from the germline V gene (reference sequence). Of note for this clonotype: Its recognized antigen is unknown. Per-nucleotide qualities are absent, and no much larger clonotype sits a single base away.

These data were also filed under a second study, of T cells of mothers and their children. That second publication adds: Nine systemically healthy Caucasian individuals served as donors, namely three mothers together with their six children. cDNA synthesis consumed the entire amount of extracted RNA, loaded at about 1.5 ug RNA in each 15 ul reaction. In the second PCR, the M1S primer added sample barcodes and 2-4 random nucleotides. More than 9 million TCR beta CDR3 reads were obtained from each mother, and roughly 3 million reads were obtained from each child. In both related and unrelated pairs, thymic selection shapes the output of TCR recombination in a similar way, with inherited differences having only a minor effect. Normalized repertoire overlap was always slightly but never significantly higher in related than unrelated mother-child pairs. No persistent microchimeric T cell clones were detected, at a sensitivity of 90 to 100 clones per million clonotypes. In the study, deep NGS was used to compare the TCR beta repertoires of mothers and children, and features distinguishing related mother-child pairs from unrelated individuals were sought. The mean age was about 40 +/- 4 years for the mothers and about 12 +/- 4 years for the children. After adapter ligation with NEBNext reagents, the libraries were sequenced on Illumina HiSeq 2000 with 100+100 nt paired-end reads. To prevent cross-contamination, the mother and child libraries were prepared a month apart and were sequenced in separate runs. For each donor, somewhere between 500,000 and 2,000,000 distinct TCR beta clonotypes were identified. Naive TCR beta clonotypes were estimated from low-frequency clonotypes matched to each donor's FACS-determined naive share, without sorting.

In this chain, TRBV3-1 is recombined with TRBJ2-4; TRBD1 agrees with 7 junctional bases. This clonotype was obtained from a boy aged 5-17 years in good health. Sequencing was carried out using blood. The CDR3 has the sequence CASRALQGAKNIQYF. At the DNA level, the sequence is TGTGCCAGCAGAGCCTTACAGGGGGCCAAAAACATTCAGTACTTC.